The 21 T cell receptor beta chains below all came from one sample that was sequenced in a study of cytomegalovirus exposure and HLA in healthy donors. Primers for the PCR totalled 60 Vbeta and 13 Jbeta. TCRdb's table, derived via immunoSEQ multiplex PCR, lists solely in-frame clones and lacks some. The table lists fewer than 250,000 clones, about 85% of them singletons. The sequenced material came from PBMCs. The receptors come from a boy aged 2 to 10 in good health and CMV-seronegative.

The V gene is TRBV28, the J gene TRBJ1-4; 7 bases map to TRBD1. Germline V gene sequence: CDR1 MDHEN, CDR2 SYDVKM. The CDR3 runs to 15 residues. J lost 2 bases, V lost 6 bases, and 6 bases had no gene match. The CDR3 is CASRSTGATNEKLFF. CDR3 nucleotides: TGTGCCAGCAGGTCAACAGGGGCCACTAATGAAAAACTGTTTTTT.

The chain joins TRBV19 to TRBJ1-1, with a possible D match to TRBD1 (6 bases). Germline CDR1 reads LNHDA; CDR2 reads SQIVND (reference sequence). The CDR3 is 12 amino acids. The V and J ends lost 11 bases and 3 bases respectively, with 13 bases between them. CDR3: CACVQGHTEAFF. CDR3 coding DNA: TGTGCCTGTGTACAGGGCCACACTGAAGCTTTCTTT.

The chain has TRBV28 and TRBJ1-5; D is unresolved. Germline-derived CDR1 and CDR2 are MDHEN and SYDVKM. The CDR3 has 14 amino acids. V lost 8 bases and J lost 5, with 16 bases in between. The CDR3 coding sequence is TGTGCCAGCGTTTCGGGGTCTCGGGATCAGCCCCAGCATTTT. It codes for CASVSGSRDQPQHF.

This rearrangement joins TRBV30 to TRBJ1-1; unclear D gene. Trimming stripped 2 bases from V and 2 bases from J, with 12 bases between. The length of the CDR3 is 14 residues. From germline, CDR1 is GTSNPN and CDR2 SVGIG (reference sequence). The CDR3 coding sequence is TGTGCCTGGAGTATGTCCGTCTCTAACACTGAAGCTTTCTTT. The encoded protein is CAWSMSVSNTEAFF.

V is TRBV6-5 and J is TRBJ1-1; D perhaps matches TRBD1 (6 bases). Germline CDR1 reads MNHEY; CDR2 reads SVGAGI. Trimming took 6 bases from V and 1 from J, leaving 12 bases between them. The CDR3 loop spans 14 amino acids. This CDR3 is CASRPGQRNTEAFF. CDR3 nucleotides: TGTGCCAGCAGGCCGGGACAAAGGAACACTGAAGCTTTCTTT.

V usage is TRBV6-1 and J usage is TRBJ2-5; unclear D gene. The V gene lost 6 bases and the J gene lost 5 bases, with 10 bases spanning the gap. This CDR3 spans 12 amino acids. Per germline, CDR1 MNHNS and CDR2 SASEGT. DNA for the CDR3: TGTGCCAGCAGGAAGCCGGTGGAGACCCAGTACTTC. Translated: CASRKPVETQYF.

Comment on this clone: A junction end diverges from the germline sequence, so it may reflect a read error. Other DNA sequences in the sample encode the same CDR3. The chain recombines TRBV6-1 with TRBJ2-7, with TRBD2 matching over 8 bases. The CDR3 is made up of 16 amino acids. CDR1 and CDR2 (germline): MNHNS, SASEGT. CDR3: CASSEANTSGLYEQYF. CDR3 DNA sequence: TGTGCTAGCAGTGAAGCCAACACTAGCGGACTTTACGAGCAGTACTTC.

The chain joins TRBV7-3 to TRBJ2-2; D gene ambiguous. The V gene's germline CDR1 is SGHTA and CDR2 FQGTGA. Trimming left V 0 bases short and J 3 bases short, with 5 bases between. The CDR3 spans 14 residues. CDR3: CASSLTSDTGELFF. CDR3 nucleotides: TGTGCCAGCAGCTTAACGAGTGACACCGGGGAGCTGTTTTTT.

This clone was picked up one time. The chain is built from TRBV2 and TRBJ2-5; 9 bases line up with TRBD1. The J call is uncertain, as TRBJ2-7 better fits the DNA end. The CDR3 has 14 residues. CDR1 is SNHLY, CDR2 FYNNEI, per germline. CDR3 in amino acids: CASYDRGGNYEQYF. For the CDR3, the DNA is TGTGCCAGCTACGACAGGGGGGGAAACTACGAGCAGTACTTC.

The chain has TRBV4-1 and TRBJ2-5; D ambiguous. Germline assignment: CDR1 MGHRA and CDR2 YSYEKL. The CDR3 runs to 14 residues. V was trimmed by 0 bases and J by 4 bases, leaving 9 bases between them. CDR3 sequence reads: CASSQDGLRETQYF. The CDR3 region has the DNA TGCGCCAGCAGCCAAGATGGGCTGCGAGAGACCCAGTACTTC.

CDR3 nucleotide sequence: TGTGCCAGCAGTTCGTCCCCCCTTACAGCCCACTATGGCTACACCTTC. Protein product: CASSSSPLTAHYGYTF. The rearrangement joins TRBV28 to TRBJ1-2; no clear D. CDR3 length: 16 residues. Between the trimmed V and J ends, which lost 4 bases and 3 bases, there was a span of 18 bases. The germline CDR1 and CDR2 sequences are MDHEN and SYDVKM.

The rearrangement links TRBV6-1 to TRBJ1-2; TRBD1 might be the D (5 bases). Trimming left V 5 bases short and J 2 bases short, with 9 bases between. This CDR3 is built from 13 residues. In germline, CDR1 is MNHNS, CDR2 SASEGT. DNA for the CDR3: TGTGCCAGCAGTCCCCGACAGAACTATGGCTACACCTTC. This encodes CASSPRQNYGYTF.

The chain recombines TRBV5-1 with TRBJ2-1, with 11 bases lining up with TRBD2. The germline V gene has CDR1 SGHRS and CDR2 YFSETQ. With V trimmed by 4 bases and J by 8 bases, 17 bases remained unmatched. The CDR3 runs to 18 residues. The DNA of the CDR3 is TGCGCCAGCAGCAATCCTACTAGCGGGAGAGGGATTAAGGATGAGCAGTTCTTC. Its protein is CASSNPTSGRGIKDEQFF.

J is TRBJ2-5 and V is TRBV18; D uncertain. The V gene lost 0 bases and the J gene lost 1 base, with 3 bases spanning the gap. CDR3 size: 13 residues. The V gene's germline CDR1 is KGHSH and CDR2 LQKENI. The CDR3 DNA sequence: TGTGCCAGCTCACCACCCAGCCAAGAGACCCAGTACTTC. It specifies CASSPPSQETQYF.

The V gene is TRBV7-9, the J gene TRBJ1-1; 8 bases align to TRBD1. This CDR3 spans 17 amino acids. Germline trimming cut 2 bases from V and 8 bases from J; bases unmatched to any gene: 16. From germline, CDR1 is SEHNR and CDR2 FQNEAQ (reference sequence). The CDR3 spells CASSLRPGGLISTEAFF. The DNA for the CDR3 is TGTGCCAGCAGCTTACGCCCAGGGGGCTTAATTTCGACGGAAGCTTTCTTT.

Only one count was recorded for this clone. The CDR3: CASSLSGSLSDTQYF. CDR3 sequence (DNA): TGTGCCAGCAGCCTGAGCGGGAGTTTATCCGATACGCAGTATTTT. This chain connects TRBV11-1 to TRBJ2-3; 8 positions match TRBD2. Germline CDR1 and CDR2: SGHAT and FQDESV (reference sequence). V lost 5 bases and J lost 6; bases outside the gene matches: 10. This CDR3 comprises 15 residues.

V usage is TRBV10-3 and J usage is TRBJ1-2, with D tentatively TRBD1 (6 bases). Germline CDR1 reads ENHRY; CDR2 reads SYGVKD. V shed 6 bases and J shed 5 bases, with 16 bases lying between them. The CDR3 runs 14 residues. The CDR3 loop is CAISGAGDRYGYTF. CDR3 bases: TGTGCCATCAGCGGAGCAGGGGATCGGTATGGCTACACCTTC.

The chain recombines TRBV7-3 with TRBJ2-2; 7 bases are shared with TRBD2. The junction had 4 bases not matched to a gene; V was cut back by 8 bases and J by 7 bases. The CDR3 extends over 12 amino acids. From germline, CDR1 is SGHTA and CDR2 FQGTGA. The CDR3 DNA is TGTGCCAGCGGACTAGATATCGGGGAGCTGTTTTTT. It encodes CASGLDIGELFF.

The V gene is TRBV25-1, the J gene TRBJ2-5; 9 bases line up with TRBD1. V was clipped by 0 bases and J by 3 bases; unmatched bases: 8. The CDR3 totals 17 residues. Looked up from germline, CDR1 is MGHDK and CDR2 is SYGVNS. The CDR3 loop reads CASSEYGADRGKETQYF. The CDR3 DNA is TGTGCCAGCAGTGAATATGGGGCCGACAGGGGGAAAGAGACCCAGTACTTC.

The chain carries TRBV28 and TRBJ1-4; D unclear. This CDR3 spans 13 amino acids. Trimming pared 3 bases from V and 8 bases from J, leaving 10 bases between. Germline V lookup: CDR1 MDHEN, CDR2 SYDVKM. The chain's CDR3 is CASSFSVREKLFF. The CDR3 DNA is TGTGCCAGCAGTTTTTCGGTCAGGGAAAAACTGTTTTTT.

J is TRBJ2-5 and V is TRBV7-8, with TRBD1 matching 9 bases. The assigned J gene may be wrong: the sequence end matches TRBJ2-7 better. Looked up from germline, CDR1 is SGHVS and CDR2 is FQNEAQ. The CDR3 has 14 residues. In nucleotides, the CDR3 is TGTGCCAGCAGCTTGAACAGGGGGCCCTACGAGCAGTACTTC. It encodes CASSLNRGPYEQYF.